A single TCR beta chain is shown here with its context. Its target is not known. TEMRA cells were FACS-enriched and CD8+ and CD4+ T cells negatively isolated. This entry belongs to a study of CD8 T cells in Susac syndrome. Study conclusions and caveats: The TCR sequencing and HLA analysis in the study involved a relatively small number of individuals, as the study acknowledged.

RNA totalling roughly 0.45 to 1 ug underwent reverse transcription with random hexamers. Across 54 Vbeta and 13 Jbeta, immunoSEQ multiplex PCR amplified TCR beta CDR3. Via MiXCR, TCRdb re-called the immunoSEQ multiplex PCR reads, giving one row per CDR3 protein. The sample has about 300,000 distinct CDR3 sequences, approximately 85% seen once. This TCR derives from a human donor with multiple sclerosis. Material: CD8+ T cells from PBMCs.

The CDR3 DNA follows: TGTGCCAGCAGTTCGACAAACCTTATGATAGCGGGAGTACTGGAGACCCAGTACTTC. This sequence encodes CASSSTNLMIAGVLETQYF. The chain couples TRBV12-3 or TRBV12-4 to TRBJ2-5, with TRBD2 matching 9 bases. With V trimmed by 4 bases and J by 5 bases, 20 bases remained unmatched. The CDR3 runs 19 residues.